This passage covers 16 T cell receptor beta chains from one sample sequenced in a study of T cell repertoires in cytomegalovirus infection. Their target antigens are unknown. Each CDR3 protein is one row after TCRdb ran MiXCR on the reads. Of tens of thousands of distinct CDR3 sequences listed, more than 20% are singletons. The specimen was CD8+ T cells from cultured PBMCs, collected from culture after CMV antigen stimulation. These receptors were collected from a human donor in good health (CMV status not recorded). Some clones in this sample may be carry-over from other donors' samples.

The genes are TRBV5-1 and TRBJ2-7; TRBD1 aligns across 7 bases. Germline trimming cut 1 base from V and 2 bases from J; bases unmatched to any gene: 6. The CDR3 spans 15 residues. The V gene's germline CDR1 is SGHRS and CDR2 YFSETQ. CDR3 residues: CASSLIQGSPYEQYF. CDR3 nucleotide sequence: TGCGCCAGCAGCTTGATACAGGGGTCTCCCTACGAGCAGTACTTC.

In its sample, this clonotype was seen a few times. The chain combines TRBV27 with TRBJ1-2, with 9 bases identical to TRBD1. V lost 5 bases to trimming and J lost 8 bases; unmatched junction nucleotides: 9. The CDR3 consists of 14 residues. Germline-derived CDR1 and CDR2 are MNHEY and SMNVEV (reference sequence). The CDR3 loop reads CASSPPGQGRGYTF. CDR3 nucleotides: TGTGCCAGCAGTCCTCCGGGACAGGGAAGGGGCTACACCTTC.

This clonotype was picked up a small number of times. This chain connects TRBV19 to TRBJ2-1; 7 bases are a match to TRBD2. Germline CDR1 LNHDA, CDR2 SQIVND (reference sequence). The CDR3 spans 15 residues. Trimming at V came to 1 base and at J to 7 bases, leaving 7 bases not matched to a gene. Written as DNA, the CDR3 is TGTGCCAGTAGTATAGTGGCCGGGGGGATGAATGAGCAGTTCTTC. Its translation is CASSIVAGGMNEQFF. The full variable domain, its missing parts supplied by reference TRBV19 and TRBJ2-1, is DGGITQSPKYLFRKEGQNVTLSCEQNLNHDAMYWYRQDPGQGLRLIYYSQIVNDFQKGDIAEGYSVSREKKESFPLTVTSAQKNPTAFYLCASSIVAGGMNEQFFGPGTRLTVL.

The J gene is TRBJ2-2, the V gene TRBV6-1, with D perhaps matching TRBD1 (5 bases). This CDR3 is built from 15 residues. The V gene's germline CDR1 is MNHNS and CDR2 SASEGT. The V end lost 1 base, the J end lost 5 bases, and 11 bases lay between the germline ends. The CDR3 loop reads CASSEEGRATGELFF. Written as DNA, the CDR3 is TGTGCCAGCAGTGAAGAAGGCAGGGCGACCGGGGAGCTGTTTTTT.

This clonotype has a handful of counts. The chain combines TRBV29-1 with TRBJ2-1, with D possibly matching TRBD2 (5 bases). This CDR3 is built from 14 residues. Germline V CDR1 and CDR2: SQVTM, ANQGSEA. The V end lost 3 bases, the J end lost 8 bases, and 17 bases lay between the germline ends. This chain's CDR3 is CSVDPAPTGYEQFF. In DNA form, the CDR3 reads TGCAGCGTTGATCCCGCACCAACGGGGTATGAGCAGTTCTTC.

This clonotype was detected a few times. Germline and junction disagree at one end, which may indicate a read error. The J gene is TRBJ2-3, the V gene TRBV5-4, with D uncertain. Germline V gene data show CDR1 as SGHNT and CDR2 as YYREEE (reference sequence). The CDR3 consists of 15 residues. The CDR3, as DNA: TGTGCTAGCAGGCTTGTTTTCGGGAGCACAGATACGCAGTATTTT. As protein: CASRLVFGSTDTQYF.

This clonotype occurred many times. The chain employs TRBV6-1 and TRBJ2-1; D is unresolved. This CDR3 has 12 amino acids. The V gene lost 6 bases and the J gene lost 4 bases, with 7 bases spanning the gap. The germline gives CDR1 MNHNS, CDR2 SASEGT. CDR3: CASRVSYNEQFF. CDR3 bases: TGTGCCAGCAGGGTTTCGTACAATGAGCAGTTCTTC.

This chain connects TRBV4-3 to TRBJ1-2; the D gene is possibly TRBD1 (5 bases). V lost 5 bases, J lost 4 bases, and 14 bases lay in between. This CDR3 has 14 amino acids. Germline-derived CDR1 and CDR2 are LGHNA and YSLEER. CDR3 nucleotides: TGCGCCAGCAGCTACGACAGTTCCCTCTATGGCTACACCTTC. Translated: CASSYDSSLYGYTF.

CDR3 coding DNA: TGTGCCAGCAGTATCTCCCCGGGACAGGGGGCGCTTGGGGCAGATACGCAGTATTTT. This sequence encodes CASSISPGQGALGADTQYF. V usage is TRBV27 and J usage is TRBJ2-3; TRBD1 matches at 12 bases. Germline loops: CDR1 MNHEY, CDR2 SMNVEV (reference sequence). Trimming at V came to 5 bases and at J to 4 bases, leaving 16 bases not matched to a gene. CDR3 length equals 19 residues.

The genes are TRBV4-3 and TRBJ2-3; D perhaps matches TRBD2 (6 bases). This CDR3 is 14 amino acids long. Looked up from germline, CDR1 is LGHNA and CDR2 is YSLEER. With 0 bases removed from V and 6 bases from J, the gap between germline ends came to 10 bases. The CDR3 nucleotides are TGCGCCAGCAGCCAAGATAGGGAGGAGGATACGCAGTATTTT. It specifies CASSQDREEDTQYF.

CDR3 bases: TGTGCCAGCAGCTTAGTTTCGGGACAGGGTTATACCAATCAGCCCCAGCATTTT. This encodes CASSLVSGQGYTNQPQHF. This chain uses TRBV7-4 with TRBJ1-5, with 9 bases identical to TRBD1. The junction had 10 bases not matched to a gene; V was cut back by 1 base and J by 3 bases. This CDR3 is 18 amino acids long. The germline gives CDR1 SGHVT, CDR2 SQSDAQ. The full variable domain, completed using reference TRBV7-4 and TRBJ1-5, is GAGVSQSPRYKVAKRGRDVALRCDSISGHVTLYWYRQTLGQGSEVLTYSQSDAQRDKSGRPSGRFSAERPERSVSTLKIQRTEQGDSAVYLCASSLVSGQGYTNQPQHFGDGTRLSIL.

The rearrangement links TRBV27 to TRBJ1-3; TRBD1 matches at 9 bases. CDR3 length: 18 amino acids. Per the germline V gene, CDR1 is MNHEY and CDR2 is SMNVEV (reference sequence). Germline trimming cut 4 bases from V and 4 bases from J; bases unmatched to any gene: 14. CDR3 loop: CASSSTGGFALPGNTIYF. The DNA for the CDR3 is TGTGCCAGCAGTTCCACAGGGGGCTTCGCCCTACCGGGAAACACCATATATTTT.

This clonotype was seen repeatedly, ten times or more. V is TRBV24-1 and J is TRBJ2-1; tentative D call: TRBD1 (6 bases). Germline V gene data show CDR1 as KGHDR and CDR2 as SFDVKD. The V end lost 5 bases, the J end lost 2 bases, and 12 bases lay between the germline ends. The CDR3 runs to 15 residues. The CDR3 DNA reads TGTGCCACCAGTGCAGGGGACCCCGCCTACAATGAGCAGTTCTTC. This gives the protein CATSAGDPAYNEQFF.

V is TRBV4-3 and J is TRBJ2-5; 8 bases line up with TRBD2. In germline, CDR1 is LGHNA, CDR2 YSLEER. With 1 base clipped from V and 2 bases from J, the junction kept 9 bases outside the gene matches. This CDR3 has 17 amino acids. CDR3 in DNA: TGCGCCAGCAGCCAAGTCCTCGGGGGGGGGGATCAAGAGACCCAGTACTTC. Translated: CASSQVLGGGDQETQYF.

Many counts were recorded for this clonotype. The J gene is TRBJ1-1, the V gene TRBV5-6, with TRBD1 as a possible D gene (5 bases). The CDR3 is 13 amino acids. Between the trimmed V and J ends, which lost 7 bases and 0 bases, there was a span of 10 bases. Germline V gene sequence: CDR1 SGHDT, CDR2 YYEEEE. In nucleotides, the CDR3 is TGTGCCAGCTATCAGGACATGAACACTGAAGCTTTCTTT. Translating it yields CASYQDMNTEAFF.

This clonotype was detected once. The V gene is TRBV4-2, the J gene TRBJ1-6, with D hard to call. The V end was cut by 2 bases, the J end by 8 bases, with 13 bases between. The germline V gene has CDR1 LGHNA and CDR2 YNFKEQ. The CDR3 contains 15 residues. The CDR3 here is CASSQNSGADSPLHF. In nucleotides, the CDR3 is TGTGCCAGCAGCCAAAACAGTGGTGCGGATTCACCCCTCCACTTT.